The rows below give T cell receptor beta chains drawn from one sample of a study of T-cell memory formation after mild COVID-19. TCRdb passed the 5' RACE reads through MiXCR, listing each CDR3 protein once. The sample has hundreds of thousands of distinct CDR3 sequences, 15% to 20% seen once. The source material was PBMCs or a T cell subset sorted from them (not recorded which). The source of these receptors is a man aged 18 to 35 who had mild COVID-19 (a few samples of this study predate the infection). Cell type and time point are not known. CDR3s include the opening cysteine and the closing phenylalanine or tryptophan. Fields, in order: J gene, V gene, clone size, D gene, CDR3 DNA, CDR3 protein. A D gene is named only where the DNA matches it firmly. Clone size is not always given. Where it is, it says once, few, many or a class for expanded clones.

J: TRBJ2-5
V: TRBV12-3/TRBV12-4
size: -
D: -
DNA: TGTGCCAGTGGCCGGGACGCTCAAGAGACCCAGTACTTC
CDR3: CASGRDAQETQYF

J: TRBJ2-1
V: TRBV7-8
size: few
D: -
DNA: TGTGCCAGCAGCTTAATCGGCGGTACCTACAATGAGCAGTTCTTC
CDR3: CASSLIGGTYNEQFF

J: TRBJ2-1
V: TRBV12-3/TRBV12-4
size: many
D: -
DNA: TGTGCCAGCAGCCCCGGGACGGACAATGAGCAGTTCTTC
CDR3: CASSPGTDNEQFF

J: TRBJ2-1
V: TRBV7-3
size: few
D: -
DNA: TGTGCCAGCAGCACGCAGGGGAGCGATGAGCAGTTCTTC
CDR3: CASSTQGSDEQFF

J: TRBJ1-1
V: TRBV5-6
size: many
D: TRBD1
DNA: TGTGCCAGCAGCTTTAAGGGGGCCCTTGAAGCTTTCTTT
CDR3: CASSFKGALEAFF

J: TRBJ2-1
V: TRBV19
size: -
D: TRBD2
DNA: TGTGCCAGTAGTATAGTGGCTAGCGGGATCATCTACAATGAGCAGTTCTTC
CDR3: CASSIVASGIIYNEQFF

J: TRBJ2-3
V: TRBV7-3
size: few
D: -
DNA: TGTGCCAGCAGCCTGACCTTCGACAGCACAGATACGCAGTATTTT
CDR3: CASSLTFDSTDTQYF

J: TRBJ1-5
V: TRBV2
size: -
D: -
DNA: TGTGCCAGCACAGGGACTTTGAGCAATCAGCCCCAGCATTTT
CDR3: CASTGTLSNQPQHF

J: TRBJ2-3
V: TRBV15
size: -
D: TRBD2
DNA: TGTGCCACCAGCAGAGGGTTAGCGGGGGGGATAACAGATACGCAGTATTTT
CDR3: CATSRGLAGGITDTQYF

J: TRBJ1-2
V: TRBV29-1
size: -
D: -
DNA: TGCAGCGTTGTAGGCAGTAACTATGGCTACACCTTC
CDR3: CSVVGSNYGYTF

J: TRBJ1-1
V: TRBV4-1
size: -
D: -
DNA: TGCGCCAGCAGCCAAGAAGGGGAGAAGGCTTTCTTT
CDR3: CASSQEGEKAFF

J: TRBJ1-2
V: TRBV20-1
size: few
D: -
DNA: TGCAGTGCTAGAGATGGGGGCGTTCCAGGCTACACCTTC
CDR3: CSARDGGVPGYTF

J: TRBJ2-2
V: TRBV12-3/TRBV12-4
size: -
D: -
DNA: TGTGCCAGCACCGACAACACCGGGGAGCTGTTTTTT
CDR3: CASTDNTGELFF

J: TRBJ2-5
V: TRBV7-9
size: few
D: -
DNA: TGTGCCAGCAGCTCCCCCGGCGCCGGGACACCGGAACAAGAGACCCAGTACTTC
CDR3: CASSSPGAGTPEQETQYF

J: TRBJ2-1
V: TRBV9
size: few
D: TRBD2
DNA: TGTGCCAGCAGCCCCCGGGGGGTAACCTACAATGAGCAGTTCTTC
CDR3: CASSPRGVTYNEQFF